These 14 T cell receptor beta chains share one sample of origin, sequenced in a study of blood T cell repertoires in COVID-19. Clones were read by immunoSEQ multiplex PCR, and TCRdb kept only the in-frame ones, dropping some. The table shows about 260,000 clones, with approximately 81% occurring only once. The sample consisted of peripheral blood. The receptor set was obtained from a man between 60 and 70 years old with acute or convalescent COVID-19.

The chain uses TRBV5-4 and TRBJ2-1; 10 bases fit TRBD2. This CDR3 is built from 13 residues. J was trimmed by 7 bases and V by 4 bases; bases with no gene match: 2. Looked up from germline, CDR1 is SGHNT and CDR2 is YYREEE (reference sequence). DNA for the CDR3: TGTGCCAGCAGCCTGGGACTAGCGAATGAGCAGTTCTTC. The encoded protein is CASSLGLANEQFF.

Turning to this clone: Other nucleotide sequences from this sample produce the same CDR3. V is TRBV3-1 (or the pseudogene TRBV3-2) and J is TRBJ2-7, with 9 bases that match TRBD1. Germline V CDR1 and CDR2: LGHDT, YNNKEL (reference sequence). The V gene end was trimmed by 1 base and the J gene end by 4 bases; junction bases not matched to a gene: 2. The CDR3 loop spans 14 amino acids. In nucleotides, the CDR3 is TGTGCCAGCAGCCAAGGGACAGGGGCTTACGAGCAGTACTTC. Translation gives CASSQGTGAYEQYF.

This clone was seen more than once but under ten times. V is TRBV5-1 and J is TRBJ2-7; no definite D call. V lost 4 bases and J 1 base, leaving 9 bases between the germline ends. Germline loops: CDR1 SGHRS, CDR2 YFSETQ. CDR3 length equals 13 residues. This CDR3 is CASSLTESYEQYF. CDR3 DNA: TGCGCCAGCAGCCTTACAGAATCCTACGAGCAGTACTTC.

In DNA form, the CDR3 reads TGTGCCTGGGGTAATTTTTATGAAAACATTCAGTACTTC. Protein: CAWGNFYENIQYF. The rearrangement links TRBV30 to TRBJ2-4, with D unclear. The CDR3 is 13 residues long. Germline V lookup: CDR1 GTSNPN, CDR2 SVGIG (reference sequence). V dropped 5 bases and J dropped 5 bases, with 13 bases sitting between them.

V is TRBV12-3 or TRBV12-4 and J is TRBJ2-1; no clear D gene. V was trimmed by 3 bases and J by 5 bases, leaving 8 bases between them. The CDR3 sequence is 13 residues long. This chain's CDR3 is CASSFVGNNEQFF. The CDR3 DNA reads as TGTGCCAGCAGTTTTGTCGGTAACAATGAGCAGTTCTTC.

The chain combines TRBV10-2 with TRBJ1-4, with 8 bases aligning to TRBD1. The CDR3 contains 15 residues. CDR1 WSHSY and CDR2 SAAADI come from the germline V gene. J lost 0 bases, V lost 4 bases, and 1 base had no gene match. CDR3 bases: TGCGCCAGCAGTGGGGGACAGGCAACTAATGAAAAACTGTTTTTT. Protein sequence: CASSGGQATNEKLFF.

This chain links TRBV5-1 with TRBJ1-1; weak D call: TRBD1 (6 bases). Germline CDR1 is SGHRS and CDR2 is YFSETQ. This CDR3 has 15 residues. Trimming cost V 2 bases and J 2 bases, with 13 bases left between them. CDR3 loop: CASSFQGPLNTEAFF. The DNA of the CDR3 is TGCGCCAGCAGCTTCCAGGGGCCGCTTAACACTGAAGCTTTCTTT.

V usage is TRBV3-1 (or the pseudogene TRBV3-2) and J usage is TRBJ1-5; tentatively, D is TRBD1 (6 bases). Germline V gene lookup returns CDR1 LGHDT and CDR2 YNNKEL (reference sequence). The CDR3 totals 15 residues. V lost 2 bases to trimming and J lost 7 bases, with 15 bases between them. CDR3 bases: TGTGCCAGCAGCCAAAAAGGTAGCAGGGGCCAGCCCCAGCATTTT. Its protein is CASSQKGSRGQPQHF.

In its sample, this clone was seen once. The chain couples TRBV5-4 to TRBJ1-1; TRBD1 might be the D (6 bases). The V end lost 6 bases, the J end lost 0 bases, and 15 bases lay between the germline ends. Germline loops: CDR1 SGHNT, CDR2 YYREEE (reference sequence). The CDR3 has 15 residues. CDR3 sequence reads: CASIRDNNMNTEAFF. CDR3 bases: TGTGCCAGCATCCGGGACAACAACATGAACACTGAAGCTTTCTTT.

The chain couples TRBV7-9 to TRBJ2-7; 10 positions agree with TRBD1. The junction had 6 bases not matched to a gene; V was cut back by 4 bases and J by 6 bases. From germline, CDR1 is SEHNR and CDR2 FQNEAQ (reference sequence). The CDR3 totals 14 residues. Written as DNA, the CDR3 is TGTGCCAGCAGCTCCCCGGGACAGGGGAGCGAGCAGTACTTC. This encodes CASSSPGQGSEQYF.

The chain is built from TRBV4-1 and TRBJ2-1, with D perhaps TRBD2 (6 bases). Germline V gene sequence: CDR1 MGHRA, CDR2 YSYEKL. V was clipped by 0 bases and J by 7 bases, with 13 bases between them. The CDR3 length is 15 residues. The CDR3 sequence is CASSQDLALRNEQFF. CDR3 bases: TGCGCCAGCAGCCAAGACCTAGCGCTTAGGAATGAGCAGTTCTTC.

V usage is TRBV4-2 and J usage is TRBJ2-3; weak D call: TRBD2 (7 bases). Germline values: CDR1 LGHNA, CDR2 YNFKEQ. Trimming shortened V by 0 bases and J by 4 bases, and 17 bases separated the two germline ends. CDR3 length: 17 residues. The CDR3 DNA sequence: TGTGCCAGCAGCCAAGATCTGGTAGGGGGGGCGGCAGATACGCAGTATTTT. Translated: CASSQDLVGGAADTQYF.

The chain carries TRBV29-1 and TRBJ2-1, with 13 bases that match TRBD2. Germline V gives CDR1 SQVTM, CDR2 ANQGSEA. V trimming: 3 bases; J trimming: 6 bases; junction bases outside the gene matches: 2. The CDR3 loop spans 14 amino acids. CDR3 in amino acids: CSVDGLAGVNEQFF. The CDR3 DNA reads TGCAGCGTTGACGGACTAGCGGGAGTCAATGAGCAGTTCTTC.

This clone was observed a few times. V usage is TRBV11-2 and J usage is TRBJ1-1, with D uncertain. The germline CDR1 and CDR2 sequences are SGHAT and FQNNGV. Trimming shortened V by 5 bases and J by 4 bases, and 14 bases separated the two germline ends. This CDR3 region has 14 residues. The CDR3 sequence: CASSPRTAGTEAFF. The CDR3 DNA reads as TGTGCCAGCAGCCCTCGGACGGCGGGCACTGAAGCTTTCTTT.